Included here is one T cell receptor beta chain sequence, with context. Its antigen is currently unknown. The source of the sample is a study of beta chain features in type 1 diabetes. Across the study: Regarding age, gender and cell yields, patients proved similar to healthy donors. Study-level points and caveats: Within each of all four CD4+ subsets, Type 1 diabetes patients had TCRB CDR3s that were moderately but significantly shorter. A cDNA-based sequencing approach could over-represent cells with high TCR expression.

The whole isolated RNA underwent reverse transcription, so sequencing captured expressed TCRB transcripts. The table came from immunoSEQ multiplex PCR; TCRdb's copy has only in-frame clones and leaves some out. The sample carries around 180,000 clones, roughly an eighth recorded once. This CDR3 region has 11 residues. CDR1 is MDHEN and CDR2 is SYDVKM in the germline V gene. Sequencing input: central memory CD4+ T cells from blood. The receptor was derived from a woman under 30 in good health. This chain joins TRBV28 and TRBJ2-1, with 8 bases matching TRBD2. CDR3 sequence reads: CSGSPYNEQFF. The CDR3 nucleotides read TGTAGCGGGAGCCCCTACAATGAGCAGTTCTTC.